This TCR beta chain derives from a study of T-cell memory formation after mild COVID-19. This clonotype was observed a handful of times. Per germline, CDR1 MDHEN and CDR2 SYDVKM. This CDR3 comprises 15 residues. The V end lost 3 bases, the J end lost 6 bases, and 15 bases lay between the germline ends. TCRdb reprocessed the 5' RACE reads via MiXCR and lists one record per CDR3 protein. Counted here are about 320,000 distinct CDR3 sequences, roughly 13% occurring once; the ten biggest clones make up roughly 21%. The chain employs TRBV28 and TRBJ2-1; tentatively, D is TRBD2 (5 bases). The specimen was PBMCs or a T cell subset sorted from them (not recorded which). The sequence was collected from a man aged 18-30 years who had mild COVID-19 (a few samples of this study predate the infection). Cell type and time point are not known. The CDR3 loop reads CASSFFVLGFNEQFF. In DNA form, the CDR3 reads TGTGCCAGCAGTTTTTTTGTACTAGGGTTCAATGAGCAGTTCTTC.